The source of this T cell receptor (beta chain) is a study of OX40 agonist ivuxolimab in advanced cancers. Study information: Intravenous ivuxolimab at 0.01 to 10 mg/kg was given to patients every 2 weeks.

The CDR3 sequence is 14 residues long. The germline V gene encodes CDR1 MNHEY and CDR2 SVGAGI. Trimming left V 6 bases short and J 4 bases short, with 12 bases between. The study's findings and limits: Normalized T-cell clonal expansion was also low in a subset of nonresponders. CD8+ T cells showed, on average, more clonal expansion than CD4+ cells.

Clones were sequenced by immunoSEQ multiplex PCR, and TCRdb holds only the in-frame ones, with some missing. The repertoire holds about 60,000 clones, with around 83% as singletons. As concerns this clone: Its antigen is undetermined.

The source of this sequence is an adult with an advanced solid tumor such as melanoma, head and neck, liver or kidney cancer. V and J are TRBV6-5 and TRBJ2-2; D is unclear. The sequenced sample was CD4+ or CD8+ T cells sorted from blood, obtained in a trial of the OX40 agonist ivuxolimab. The CDR3 protein is CASRMTPGTGELFF. In DNA form, the CDR3 reads TGTGCCAGCAGAATGACACCAGGCACCGGGGAGCTGTTTTTT.